Listed here are 30 T cell receptor beta chains from one sample, sequenced in a study of CD8 T cells in ankylosing spondylitis (dated by TCRdb to about 2017). Libraries were made using 5' RACE. Instrument on record: Illumina HiSeq 2500. TCRdb passed the public sequencing reads through fastp at Q25 and MiXCR, retaining productive beta sequences. A single entry per CDR3 protein holds the most common genes and DNA from its merged rows. Across this sample there are 150,000 to 200,000 distinct CDR3 sequences, with approximately 12% seen only once. The leading ten clones occupy approximately 11% of the sample. Source material: blood, either unsorted or a sorted T cell fraction (not recorded which). The receptor source for this set is a female donor with ankylosing spondylitis or in good health (not recorded which).

The chain recombines TRBV29-1 with TRBJ2-1, with 9 bases identical to TRBD1. The CDR3 extends over 14 amino acids. CDR1 SQVTM and CDR2 ANQGSEA come from the germline V gene. With V trimmed by 7 bases and J by 4 bases, 8 bases remained unmatched. This CDR3 reads CSAPGQGIYNEQFF. CDR3 coding DNA: TGCAGCGCTCCGGGACAGGGAATTTACAATGAGCAGTTCTTC.

This clonotype was seen repeatedly, ten times or more. The chain uses TRBV5-1 and TRBJ2-1; no reliable D call. In germline, CDR1 is SGHRS, CDR2 YFSETQ. V was clipped by 6 bases and J by 7 bases, with 8 bases between them. The CDR3 is 11 amino acids. Here the CDR3 DNA reads TGCGCCAGCAACCTCGGGAATGAGCAGTTCTTC. This translates into CASNLGNEQFF.

This clonotype was observed at least ten times. This chain links TRBV25-1 with TRBJ2-1; 9 bases agree with TRBD2. The CDR3 covers 14 residues. CDR1 and CDR2 from the germline V gene are MGHDK and SYGVNS. After removal of 7 bases from V and 5 bases from J, the junction contained 6 bases not matched to a gene. CDR3 in amino acids: CASKVGTSNNEQFF. The DNA of the CDR3 is TGTGCCAGCAAGGTCGGGACTAGCAACAATGAGCAGTTCTTC.

This clonotype was seen at least ten times. The CDR3 region has the DNA TGTGCCAGCAGCTTAATGGGGACGGGAAGGACTGGCTACACCTTC. Its translation: CASSLMGTGRTGYTF. This chain links TRBV7-3 with TRBJ1-2; perhaps TRBD1 as D (5 bases). The CDR3 spans 15 residues. Per the germline V gene, CDR1 is SGHTA and CDR2 is FQGTGA. V lost 1 base and J 7 bases, leaving 16 bases between the germline ends.

This clonotype was detected only a few times. J is TRBJ2-1 and V is TRBV3-1, with D unresolved. Between the trimmed V and J ends, which lost 2 bases and 0 bases, there was a span of 5 bases. The germline CDR1 and CDR2 sequences are LGHDT and YNNKEL (reference sequence). The CDR3 sequence is 14 residues long. The CDR3 DNA follows: TGTGCCAGCAGCCAATGGGACTCCTACAATGAGCAGTTCTTC. It codes for CASSQWDSYNEQFF.

Many counts were recorded for this clonotype. A single base separates this from a much larger clone, so it may be a read error. The chain employs TRBV6-1 and TRBJ1-5; D uncertain. Germline V gene lookup returns CDR1 MNHNS and CDR2 SASEGT. The CDR3 loop spans 16 amino acids. V was shortened by 3 bases and J by 5 bases, with 17 bases between the two germline ends. CDR3 sequence (DNA): TGTGCCAGCAGTGATTTCCCGCCTGACCCTGATCAGCCCCAGCATTTT. Its protein is CASSDFPPDPDQPQHF.

This rearrangement joins TRBV7-6 to TRBJ2-3; D may be TRBD2 (5 bases). The germline V gene has CDR1 SGHVS and CDR2 FNYEAQ. There are 14 residues in the CDR3. V was clipped by 6 bases and J by 4 bases, with 14 bases between them. CDR3 DNA sequence: TGTGCCAGCAGAGAAACTAGATCCTCAGATACGCAGTATTTT. Its protein product is CASRETRSSDTQYF.

This clonotype was seen repeatedly, ten times or more. This chain uses TRBV5-1 with TRBJ2-3; D is uncertain. V was cut by 0 bases and J by 6 bases, with 8 bases left in between. The V gene's germline CDR1 is SGHRS and CDR2 YFSETQ. The CDR3 totals 13 residues. Here the CDR3 reads CASSLAVTDTQYF. CDR3 sequence (DNA): TGCGCCAGCAGCTTGGCGGTCACTGATACGCAGTATTTT.

This clonotype was seen repeatedly, ten times or more. A much larger clone differs from this one at a single base, so this may be a read error. This chain links TRBV10-3 with TRBJ2-7, with TRBD2 as a possible D gene (6 bases). Trimming removed 11 bases at V and 3 bases at J, with 11 bases between. The V gene's germline CDR1 is ENHRY and CDR2 SYGVKD. The CDR3 length is 11 residues. In DNA, the CDR3 is TGTGCCCCCCTGGGGGGCTACGAGCAGTACTTC. Amino acid sequence: CAPLGGYEQYF.

This clonotype was detected only a few times. The CDR3 DNA sequence: TGTGCCAGCAGCGCCAGGGTTAGCGACCCCTCCTACGAGCAGTACTTC. It specifies CASSARVSDPSYEQYF. The rearrangement joins TRBV7-2 to TRBJ2-7, with D perhaps being TRBD1 or TRBD2 (5 bases each). This CDR3 region has 16 residues. Germline V gene data show CDR1 as SGHTA and CDR2 as FQGNSA. V was clipped by 5 bases and J by 0 bases, with 17 bases between them.

This clonotype has just a few counts. The CDR3 loop is CASSLRREETQYF. The CDR3 coding sequence is TGTGCCAGCAGCTTGCGGAGAGAAGAGACCCAGTACTTC. This sequence joins TRBV7-9 and TRBJ2-5; D remains ambiguous. Trimming removed 3 bases at V and 3 bases at J, with 8 bases between. CDR1 SEHNR and CDR2 FQNEAQ come from the germline V gene (reference sequence). This CDR3 has 13 residues.

The chain has TRBV11-3 and TRBJ1-1; D unresolved. The germline V gene encodes CDR1 SGHNT and CDR2 YENEEA. Trimming stripped 0 bases from V and 0 bases from J, with 11 bases between. CDR3 size: 16 residues. The CDR3 region is CASSLDSGRVNTEAFF. The CDR3 DNA sequence: TGTGCCAGCAGCTTAGATTCTGGGAGGGTGAACACTGAAGCTTTCTTT.

The rearrangement links TRBV4-3 to TRBJ2-2; 8 bases agree with TRBD1. This CDR3 comprises 16 residues. V shed 1 base, J shed 6 bases, and the junction held 7 bases outside the gene matches. Per germline, CDR1 LGHNA and CDR2 YSLEER. The CDR3, as DNA: TGCGCCAGCAGCCAAGGGACAGGGAGTAGCGCCGGGGAGCTGTTTTTT. Its protein is CASSQGTGSSAGELFF.

This clonotype was seen a handful of times. The genes are TRBV20-1 and TRBJ2-4, with TRBD2 matching 10 bases. The CDR3 covers 18 residues. V was pared by 6 bases and J by 1 base, with 15 bases of the junction left unmatched. Germline V lookup: CDR1 DFQATT, CDR2 SNEGSKA (reference sequence). As DNA, the CDR3 is TGCAGTGCCCAGCGGGGCCTAGCGGGAGAAGTCGCCAAAAACATTCAGTACTTC. Residues: CSAQRGLAGEVAKNIQYF.

This clonotype was seen many times. The chain joins TRBV5-1 to TRBJ1-4; possible D gene TRBD1, 5 bases. The CDR3 has 14 residues. In germline, CDR1 is SGHRS, CDR2 YFSETQ. V was trimmed by 3 bases and J by 5 bases, leaving 11 bases between them. The CDR3 protein is CASSWDGLNEKLFF. CDR3 nucleotides: TGCGCCAGCAGCTGGGACGGACTGAATGAAAAACTGTTTTTT.

Notes on this clonotype: This may come from a read error, since a much larger clone is one base off. Without the conserved terminal phenylalanine or tryptophan, this CDR3 likely stems from a read error. J is TRBJ1-1 and V is TRBV5-1; D is possibly TRBD1 (5 bases). The CDR3 is 14 amino acids. The germline gives CDR1 SGHRS, CDR2 YFSETQ. V gave up 0 bases and J gave up 7 bases, with 13 bases separating them. CDR3 nucleotide sequence: TGCGCCAGCAGCTTGGGCAGGGAAAGTAATGAAGCTTTCATT. It codes for CASSLGRESNEAFI.

This clonotype was observed a few times. V and J are TRBV11-2 and TRBJ2-7, with D perhaps assigned TRBD1 or TRBD2 (5 bases each). Looked up from germline, CDR1 is SGHAT and CDR2 is FQNNGV. V gave up 5 bases and J gave up 6 bases, with 14 bases separating them. This CDR3 has 13 amino acids. The DNA for the CDR3 is TGTGCCAGCAGCCAACAAACTAGGGGCGAGCAGTACTTC. Residues: CASSQQTRGEQYF. Together with reference TRBV11-2 and TRBJ2-7, the CDR3 gives the full variable domain: EAGVAQSPRYKIIEKRQSVAFWCNPISGHATLYWYQQILGQGPKLLIQFQNNGVVDDSQLPKDRFSAERLKGVDSTLKIQPAKLEDSAVYLCASSQQTRGEQYFGPGTRLTVT.

J is TRBJ2-1 and V is TRBV7-9; 9 positions match TRBD1. Per the germline V gene, CDR1 is SEHNR and CDR2 is FQNEAQ (reference sequence). With V trimmed by 2 bases and J by 6 bases, 5 bases remained unmatched. The CDR3 has 15 residues. This CDR3 is CASSLTGGAVNEQFF. CDR3 DNA: TGTGCCAGCAGCTTAACAGGGGGCGCCGTCAATGAGCAGTTCTTC.

This clonotype was counted a few times. CDR3 DNA sequence: TGTGCCAGCAGCCCCGGGGACAGACAGAACACTGAAGCTTTCTTT. Translated, it gives CASSPGDRQNTEAFF. The chain is built from TRBV7-6 and TRBJ1-1, with TRBD1 matching over 7 bases. The CDR3 contains 15 residues. Germline CDR1 is SGHVS and CDR2 is FNYEAQ. The ends lost 5 bases at V and 1 base at J; junction bases unmatched: 7.

This clonotype has at least ten counts. This chain uses TRBV6-2 or TRBV6-3 with TRBJ1-5; D is uncertain. CDR3 size: 15 residues. V was clipped by 0 bases and J by 4 bases, with 10 bases between them. Per the germline V gene, CDR1 is MNHEY and CDR2 is SVGEGT. The CDR3 bases are TGTGCCAGCAGTTACTCTGGCCAGCCTAATCAGCCCCAGCATTTT. As protein: CASSYSGQPNQPQHF.

This clonotype appeared many times. V gene TRBV7-9 combines with J gene TRBJ2-5, with 9 bases lining up with TRBD2. Germline-derived CDR1 and CDR2 are SEHNR and FQNEAQ (reference sequence). The CDR3 is made up of 15 amino acids. After removal of 5 bases from V and 5 bases from J, the junction contained 9 bases not matched to a gene. The DNA of the CDR3 is TGTGCCAGCAGCCCTAGCGGGACGGAGGGGGAGACCCAGTACTTC. As protein: CASSPSGTEGETQYF.

Concerning this clonotype itself: At one end the junction does not follow the germline gene, possibly because of a read error. The chain links TRBV5-1 to TRBJ2-3; D perhaps matches TRBD1 (6 bases). The CDR3 length is 15 residues. From germline, CDR1 is SGHRS and CDR2 YFSETQ. CDR3 in amino acids: CASSYGGQRTDTQCF. DNA of the CDR3: TGCGCCAGCAGCTATGGAGGACAGCGCACAGATACGCAGTGTTTT.

This clonotype was counted many times. The chain links TRBV5-1 to TRBJ2-1, with 9 nucleotides matching TRBD2. The CDR3 runs to 15 residues. Germline assignment: CDR1 SGHRS and CDR2 YFSETQ. With V trimmed by 4 bases and J by 5 bases, 7 bases remained unmatched. The CDR3 DNA follows: TGCGCCAGCAGCGTGTCTAGCGGGACTGACAATGAGCAGTTCTTC. As protein: CASSVSSGTDNEQFF.

On this clonotype itself: One end of the junction does not line up with germline, which may come from a read error. This chain uses TRBV12-3 or TRBV12-4 with TRBJ1-3; no firm D call. This CDR3 is 12 amino acids long. CDR3 sequence: CTSPSSGNTIYF. DNA for the CDR3: TGTACCAGCCCCTCTTCTGGAAACACCATATATTTT.

This clonotype turned up a few times. The chain is built from TRBV2 and TRBJ2-7; 8 nucleotides agree with TRBD2. CDR1 is SNHLY, CDR2 FYNNEI, per germline. The CDR3 contains 14 residues. V trimming: 6 bases; J trimming: 0 bases; junction bases outside the gene matches: 4. CDR3 in amino acids: CASRGTRGSYEQYF. The CDR3 bases are TGTGCCAGCAGAGGGACTAGGGGCTCCTACGAGCAGTACTTC.

This clonotype has ten or more counts. This chain's CDR3 is CASSLGSRSRAYNEQFF. CDR3 DNA sequence: TGTGCCAGCAGCTTAGGGAGTAGGTCCCGGGCCTACAATGAGCAGTTCTTC. The chain combines TRBV7-9 with TRBJ2-1; no reliable D call. Germline CDR1 SEHNR, CDR2 FQNEAQ (reference sequence). Trimming stripped 1 base from V and 2 bases from J, with 15 bases between. This CDR3 is 17 amino acids long.

This chain links TRBV4-3 with TRBJ2-6; no firm D call. CDR3 size: 15 residues. Germline V gene lookup returns CDR1 LGHNA and CDR2 YSLEER. The V end lost 0 bases, the J end lost 0 bases, and 3 bases lay between the germline ends. The CDR3 here is CASSQDFSGANVLTF. The DNA for the CDR3 is TGCGCCAGCAGCCAAGATTTCTCTGGGGCCAACGTCCTGACTTTC.

There are many counts of this clonotype. The chain is built from TRBV9 and TRBJ1-1, with D maybe TRBD1 (5 bases). CDR3 length equals 18 residues. V was clipped by 3 bases and J by 1 base, with 22 bases between them. CDR1 is SGDLS, CDR2 YYNGEE, per germline. Here the CDR3 reads CASSAQGAGRRENTEAFF. The CDR3 nucleotides are TGTGCCAGCAGCGCCCAGGGTGCGGGGCGGCGAGAGAACACTGAAGCTTTCTTT.

This clonotype has at least ten counts. V is TRBV29-1 and J is TRBJ2-1; a weak D match, TRBD1 (5 bases). The CDR3 loop spans 15 amino acids. The germline gives CDR1 SQVTM, CDR2 ANQGSEA. The ends were cut back, 3 bases at V and 4 bases at J, with 16 bases in the middle. The CDR3 bases are TGCAGCGTTGATTCGCTGACAAGGGGATACAATGAGCAGTTCTTC. Translation gives CSVDSLTRGYNEQFF.

In its sample, this clonotype was seen a few times. The chain uses TRBV6-5 and TRBJ1-2, with TRBD1 as a possible D gene (5 bases). This CDR3 contains 14 residues. The V gene's germline CDR1 is MNHEY and CDR2 SVGAGI. The germline V and J ends were trimmed by 0 bases and 5 bases, with 10 bases remaining between them. CDR3 DNA: TGTGCCAGCAGTTACTCGAGCAGGGCTTATGGCTACACCTTC. Translated: CASSYSSRAYGYTF.